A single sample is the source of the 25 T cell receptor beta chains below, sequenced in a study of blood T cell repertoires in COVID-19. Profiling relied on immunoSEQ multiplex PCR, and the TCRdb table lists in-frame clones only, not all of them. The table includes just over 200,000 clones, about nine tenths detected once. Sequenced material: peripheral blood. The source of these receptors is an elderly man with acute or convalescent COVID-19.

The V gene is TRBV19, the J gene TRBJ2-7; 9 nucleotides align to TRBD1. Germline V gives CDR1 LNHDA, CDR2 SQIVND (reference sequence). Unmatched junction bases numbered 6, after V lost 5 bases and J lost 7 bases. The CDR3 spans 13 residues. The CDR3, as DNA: TGTGCCAGTAGTCATCAGACAGGGGGGGAGCAGTACGTC. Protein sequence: CASSHQTGGEQYV.

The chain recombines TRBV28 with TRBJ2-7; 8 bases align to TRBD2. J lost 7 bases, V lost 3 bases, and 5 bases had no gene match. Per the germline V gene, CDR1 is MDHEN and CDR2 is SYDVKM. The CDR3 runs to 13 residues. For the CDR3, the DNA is TGTGCCAGCAGTTTGCAGCGGGAGCGTGAGCAGTACTTC. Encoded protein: CASSLQREREQYF.

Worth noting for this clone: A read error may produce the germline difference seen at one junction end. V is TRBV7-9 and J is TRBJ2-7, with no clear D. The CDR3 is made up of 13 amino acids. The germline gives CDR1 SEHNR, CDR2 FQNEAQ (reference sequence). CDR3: CASRLAVGYEQYF. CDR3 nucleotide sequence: TGTGCCAGCAGATTAGCAGTCGGCTACGAGCAGTACTTC. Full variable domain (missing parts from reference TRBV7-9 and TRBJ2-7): DTGVSQNPRHKITKRGQNVTFRCDPISEHNRLYWYRQTLGQGPEFLTYFQNEAQLEKSRLLSDRFSAERPKGSFSTLEIQRTEQGDSAMYLCASRLAVGYEQYFGPGTRLTVT.

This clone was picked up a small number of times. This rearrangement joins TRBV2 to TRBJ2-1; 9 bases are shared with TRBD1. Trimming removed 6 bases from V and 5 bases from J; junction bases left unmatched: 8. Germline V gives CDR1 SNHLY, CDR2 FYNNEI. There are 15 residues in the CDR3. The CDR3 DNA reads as TGTGCCAGCAGCGGACAGGGGATTATCAACAATGAGCAGTTCTTC. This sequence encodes CASSGQGIINNEQFF. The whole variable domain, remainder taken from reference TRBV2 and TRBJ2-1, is EPEVTQTPSHQVTQMGQEVILRCVPISNHLYFYWYRQILGQKVEFLVSFYNNEISEKSEIFDDQFSVERPDGSNFTLKIRSTKLEDSAMYFCASSGQGIINNEQFFGPGTRLTVL.

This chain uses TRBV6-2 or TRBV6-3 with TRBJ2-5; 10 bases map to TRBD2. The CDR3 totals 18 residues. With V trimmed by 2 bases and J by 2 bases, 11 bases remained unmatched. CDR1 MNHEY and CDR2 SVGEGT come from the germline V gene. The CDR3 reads CASSYGGLADPFQETQYF. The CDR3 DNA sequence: TGTGCCAGCAGTTACGGTGGACTAGCGGACCCCTTTCAAGAGACCCAGTACTTC.

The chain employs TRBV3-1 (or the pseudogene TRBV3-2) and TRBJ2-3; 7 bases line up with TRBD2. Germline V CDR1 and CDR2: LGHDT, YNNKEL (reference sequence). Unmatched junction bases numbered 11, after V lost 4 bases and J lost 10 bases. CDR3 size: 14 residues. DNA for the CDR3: TGTGCCAGCAGCCGAGAAGCCGGGGGGAGTTCGCAGTATTTT. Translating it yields CASSREAGGSSQYF.

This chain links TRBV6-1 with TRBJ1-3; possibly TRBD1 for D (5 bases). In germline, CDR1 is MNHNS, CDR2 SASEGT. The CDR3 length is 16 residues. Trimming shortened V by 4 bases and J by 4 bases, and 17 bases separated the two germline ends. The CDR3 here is CASSADSLAGGNTIYF. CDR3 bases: TGTGCCAGCAGTGCCGACAGTCTTGCGGGAGGAAACACCATATATTTT.

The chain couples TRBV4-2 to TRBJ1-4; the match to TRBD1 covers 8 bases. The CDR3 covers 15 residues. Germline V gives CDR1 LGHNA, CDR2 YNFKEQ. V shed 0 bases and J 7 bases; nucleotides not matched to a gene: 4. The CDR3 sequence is CASSQDRTGSEKLFF. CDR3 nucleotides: TGTGCCAGCAGCCAAGACCGGACAGGGAGTGAAAAACTGTTTTTT.

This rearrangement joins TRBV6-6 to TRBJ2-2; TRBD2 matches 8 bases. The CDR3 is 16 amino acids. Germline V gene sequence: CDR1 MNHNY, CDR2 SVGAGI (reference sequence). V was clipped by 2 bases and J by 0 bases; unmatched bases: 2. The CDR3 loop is CASSYGGLANTGELFF. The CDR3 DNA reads TGTGCCAGCAGTTACGGGGGACTAGCGAACACCGGGGAGCTGTTTTTT.

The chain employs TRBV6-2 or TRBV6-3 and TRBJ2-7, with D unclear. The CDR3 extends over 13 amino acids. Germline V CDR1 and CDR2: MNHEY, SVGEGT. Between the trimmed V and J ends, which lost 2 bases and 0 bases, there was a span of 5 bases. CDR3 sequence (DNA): TGTGCCAGCAGTTACCGTAGCTCCTACGAGCAGTACGTC. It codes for CASSYRSSYEQYV.

CDR3 amino acids: CASSAPTTGIYEQYF. The DNA of the CDR3 is TGTGCCAGTAGCGCTCCTACTACAGGGATATACGAGCAGTACTTC. This chain joins TRBV19 and TRBJ2-7; TRBD1 is a possible D gene (6 bases). The V gene's germline CDR1 is LNHDA and CDR2 SQIVND (reference sequence). V dropped 6 bases and J dropped 4 bases, with 19 bases sitting between them. This CDR3 is built from 15 residues.

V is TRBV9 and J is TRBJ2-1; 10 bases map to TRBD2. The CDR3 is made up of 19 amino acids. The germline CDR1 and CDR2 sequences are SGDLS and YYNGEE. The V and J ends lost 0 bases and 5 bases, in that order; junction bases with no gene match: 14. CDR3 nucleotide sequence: TGTGCCAGCAGCGTAGATGAAAAGAGGGAGACTAGCGGGCACAATGAGCAGTTCTTC. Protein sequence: CASSVDEKRETSGHNEQFF. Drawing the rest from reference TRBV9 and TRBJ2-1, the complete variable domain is DSGVTQTPKHLITATGQRVTLRCSPRSGDLSVYWYQQSLDQGLQFLIQYYNGEERAKGNILERFSAQQFPDLHSELNLSSLELGDSALYFCASSVDEKRETSGHNEQFFGPGTRLTVL.

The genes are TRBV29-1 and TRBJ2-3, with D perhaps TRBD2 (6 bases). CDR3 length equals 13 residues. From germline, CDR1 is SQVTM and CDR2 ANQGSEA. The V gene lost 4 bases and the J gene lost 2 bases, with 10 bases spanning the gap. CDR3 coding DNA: TGCAGCGTTGTACAGCGGGCCACAGATACGCAGTATTTT. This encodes CSVVQRATDTQYF.

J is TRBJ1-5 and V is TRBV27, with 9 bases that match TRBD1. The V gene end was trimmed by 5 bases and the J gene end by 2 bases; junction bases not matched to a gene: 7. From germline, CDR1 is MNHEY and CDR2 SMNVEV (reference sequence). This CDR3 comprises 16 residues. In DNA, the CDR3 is TGTGCCAGCAGTCAACAGGGGGCGCTTGGCAATCAGCCCCAGCATTTT. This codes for CASSQQGALGNQPQHF.

CDR3: CASSSSGFNEQFF. The CDR3 nucleotides read TGTGCCAGCAGCTCCTCAGGGTTCAATGAGCAGTTCTTC. The J gene is TRBJ2-1, the V gene TRBV5-5; D may be TRBD1 (5 bases). CDR1 and CDR2 from the germline V gene are SGHKS and YYEKEE (reference sequence). The CDR3 spans 13 residues. V dropped 3 bases and J dropped 6 bases, with 10 bases sitting between them.

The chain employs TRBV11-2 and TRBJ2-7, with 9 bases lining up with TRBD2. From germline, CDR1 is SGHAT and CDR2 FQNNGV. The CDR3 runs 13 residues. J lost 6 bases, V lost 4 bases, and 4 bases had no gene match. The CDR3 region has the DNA TGTGCCAGCAGCTCCGGGACTAGCACCGAGCAGTACGTC. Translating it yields CASSSGTSTEQYV.

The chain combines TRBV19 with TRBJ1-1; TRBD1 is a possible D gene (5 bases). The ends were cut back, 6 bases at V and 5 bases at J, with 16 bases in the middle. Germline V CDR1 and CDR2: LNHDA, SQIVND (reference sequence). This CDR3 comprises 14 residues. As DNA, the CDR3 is TGTGCCAGTAGCCGATATGGTCAGGGTACTGAAGCTTTCTTT. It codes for CASSRYGQGTEAFF.

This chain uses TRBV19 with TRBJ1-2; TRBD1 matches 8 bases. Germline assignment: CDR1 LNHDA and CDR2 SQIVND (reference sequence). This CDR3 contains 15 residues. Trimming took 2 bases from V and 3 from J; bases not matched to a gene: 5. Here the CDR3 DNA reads TGTGCCAGTAGTATACGGACAGGGCAAGACTATGGCTACACCTTC. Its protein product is CASSIRTGQDYGYTF.

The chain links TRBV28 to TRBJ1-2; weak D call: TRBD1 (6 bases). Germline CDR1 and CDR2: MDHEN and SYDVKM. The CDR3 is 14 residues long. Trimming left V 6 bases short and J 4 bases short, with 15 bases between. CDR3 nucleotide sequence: TGTGCCAGCAGCACCCCAGGGGCCGCCTATGGCTACACCTTC. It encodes CASSTPGAAYGYTF.

CDR3 in DNA: TGTGCCAGCAGCGTAGTGGGACTAGCGGGAGGAGATCTTTACGAGCAGTACTTC. This translates into CASSVVGLAGGDLYEQYF. This rearrangement joins TRBV7-2 to TRBJ2-7, with 15 bases fitting TRBD2. The CDR3 totals 18 residues. After removal of 5 bases from V and 4 bases from J, the junction contained 12 bases not matched to a gene. From germline, CDR1 is SGHTA and CDR2 FQGNSA.

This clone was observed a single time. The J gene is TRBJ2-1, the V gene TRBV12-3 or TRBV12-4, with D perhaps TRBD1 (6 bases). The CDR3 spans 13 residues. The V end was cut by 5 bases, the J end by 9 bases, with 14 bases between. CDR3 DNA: TGTGCCAGCAGTCCGAGGACAGAGAGTGAGCAGTTCTTC. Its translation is CASSPRTESEQFF.

The CDR3 region has the DNA TGTGCCAGCAGCCCTATAGTCCCGAGCTCCTACAATGAGCAGTTCTTC. Its protein product is CASSPIVPSSYNEQFF. The J gene is TRBJ2-1, the V gene TRBV6-2 or TRBV6-3; unclear D gene. This CDR3 has 16 amino acids. Per the germline V gene, CDR1 is MNHEY and CDR2 is SVGEGT. V was shortened by 6 bases and J by 0 bases, with 15 bases between the two germline ends.

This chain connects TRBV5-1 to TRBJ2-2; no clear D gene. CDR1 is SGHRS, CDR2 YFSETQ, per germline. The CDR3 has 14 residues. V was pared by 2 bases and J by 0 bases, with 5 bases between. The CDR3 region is CASSFGPNTGELFF. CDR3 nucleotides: TGCGCCAGCAGCTTTGGGCCGAACACCGGGGAGCTGTTTTTT.

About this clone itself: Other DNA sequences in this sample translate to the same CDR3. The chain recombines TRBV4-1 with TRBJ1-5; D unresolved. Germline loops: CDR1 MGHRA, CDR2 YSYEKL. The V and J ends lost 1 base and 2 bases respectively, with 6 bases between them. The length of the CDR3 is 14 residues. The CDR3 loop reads CASSQVGGNQPQHF. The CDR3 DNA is TGCGCCAGCAGCCAAGTCGGGGGCAATCAGCCCCAGCATTTT.

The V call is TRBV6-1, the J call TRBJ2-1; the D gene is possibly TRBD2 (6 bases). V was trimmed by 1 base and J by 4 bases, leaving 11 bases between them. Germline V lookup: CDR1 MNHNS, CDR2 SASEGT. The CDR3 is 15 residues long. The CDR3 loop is CASSEGRELYNEQFF. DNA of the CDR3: TGTGCCAGCAGTGAAGGTCGGGAGTTATACAATGAGCAGTTCTTC.